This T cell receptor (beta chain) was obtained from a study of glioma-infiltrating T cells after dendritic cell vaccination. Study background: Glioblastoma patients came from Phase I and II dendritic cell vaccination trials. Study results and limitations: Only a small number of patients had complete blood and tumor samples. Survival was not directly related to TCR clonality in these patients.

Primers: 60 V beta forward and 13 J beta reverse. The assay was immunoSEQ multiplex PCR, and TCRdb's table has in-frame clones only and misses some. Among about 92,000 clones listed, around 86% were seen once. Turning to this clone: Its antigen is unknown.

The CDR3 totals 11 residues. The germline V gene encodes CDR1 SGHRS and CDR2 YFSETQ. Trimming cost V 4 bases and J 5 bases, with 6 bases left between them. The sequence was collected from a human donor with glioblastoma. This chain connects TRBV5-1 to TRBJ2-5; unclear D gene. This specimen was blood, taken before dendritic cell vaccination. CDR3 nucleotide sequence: TGCGCCAGCAGCGACTTGGAGACCCAGTACTTC. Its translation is CASSDLETQYF.